This T cell receptor (beta chain) was retrieved from a study of blood T cell repertoires in COVID-19. In the study overall: Samples taken during acute and convalescent COVID-19 were collected in the United States, Italy and Spain. Nucleic acid was either cDNA or gDNA, and it came from T cells, B-cell-depleted T cells, or PBMCs.

The CDR3 covers 16 residues. With V trimmed by 4 bases and J by 1 base, 9 bases remained unmatched. The germline V gene encodes CDR1 MNHEY and CDR2 SVGEGT. In the original processing: From reference gene primer amplification, estimates of nucleated cell counts were derived. Profiling relied on immunoSEQ multiplex PCR, and the TCRdb table lists in-frame clones only, not all of them. V and J calls plus clone size are reproduced from that table; the DNA served to infer D and trimming. The profile shows over 65,000 clones, more than 75% of them singletons. The V call is TRBV6-2 or TRBV6-3, the J call TRBJ1-1; the match to TRBD1 covers 7 bases. The sequenced material came from peripheral blood. The clonotype was recovered from a human donor in a cohort sampled during active COVID-19. The CDR3 protein is CASSSTRTGSNTEAFF. CDR3 bases: TGTGCCAGCAGTTCCACCCGGACAGGCTCGAACACTGAAGCTTTCTTT.